These T cell receptor beta chains were read from a single sample in a study of tumor-infiltrating lymphocytes in primary liver carcinoma. TCRdb used MiXCR to reprocess the multiplex PCR reads, holding one entry per CDR3 protein. This sample carries about 200,000 distinct CDR3 sequences, 65% of them seen once, and the ten largest clones take roughly 6.4%. The sequenced sample was peripheral blood. The source of these receptors is a woman aged 55 to 70 with primary liver carcinoma and hepatitis B virus infection. CDR3s leave out the opening cysteine and the closing phenylalanine or tryptophan. A D gene is named only where the DNA matches it firmly.

>11|TRBV12-3/TRBV12-4|.|TRBJ1-1
ASSLTTNTEAF
>12|TRBV12-3/TRBV12-4|.|TRBJ2-1
ASSTEGGSSEQF
>13|TRBV11-2|.|TRBJ2-7
ASSPRAGHEYEQY
>13|TRBV28|.|TRBJ1-1
ASSSSRGPNAEAF
>14|TRBV10-1|TRBD1|TRBJ2-7
ASSDPGQGYTGEQY
>11|TRBV11-2|.|TRBJ2-5
ASSRAGPETQY
>10|TRBV29-1|.|TRBJ2-6
SVESGANVLT
>12|TRBV29-1|.|TRBJ2-3
SVEGLVGADTQY
>12|TRBV7-9|TRBD2|TRBJ2-1
ASLTSGSAYEQF
>11|TRBV28|.|TRBJ1-2
ASSLRGEDGYT
>12|TRBV6-1|TRBD1|TRBJ2-7
ASSALGQVYEQY
>12|TRBV11-2|.|TRBJ2-7
ASSSWIADYEQY
>14|TRBV6-5|.|TRBJ2-1
ASNTGTAWTYNEQF
>13|TRBV4-1|TRBD2|TRBJ2-7
ASSQDFASGYEQY
>14|TRBV5-1|TRBD2|TRBJ2-3
ASSIAGTSGTDTQY
>10|TRBV24-1|.|TRBJ1-5
ATSDFGQPQH
>12|TRBV4-1|TRBD2|TRBJ2-2
ASTQRENTGEQF
>12|TRBV5-8|.|TRBJ2-7
ASRAPTDPYEQY
>14|TRBV7-8|.|TRBJ1-2
ASSSNPRGMGYGYT
>11|TRBV6-2/TRBV6-3|.|TRBJ2-1
ASSYSHQNEQF
>9|TRBV29-1|.|TRBJ2-7
SVVNSYEQY
>10|TRBV4-2|TRBD2|TRBJ2-7
ANIQAGDKRY
>12|TRBV28|.|TRBJ1-5
ASTRGGGHQPQH
>14|TRBV7-9|.|TRBJ2-5
ASNLGSGLEKETQY
>13|TRBV5-1|.|TRBJ1-1
ASSLAATMNTEAF
>10|TRBV12-3/TRBV12-4|TRBD1|TRBJ1-2
ASSTGGRGYT
>13|TRBV11-2|TRBD1|.
ASSATTGFDQPQY
>12|TRBV28|TRBD1|TRBJ1-1
ASTENRGAREAF
>12|TRBV11-2|.|TRBJ2-3
ASSLAPSTNTQY
>13|TRBV18|TRBD1|TRBJ2-7
ASSKGGQGSDEQY
>14|TRBV11-2|.|TRBJ2-2
DSSNGRNTNTGELF
>11|TRBV29-1|.|TRBJ2-5
SVEYQDQETQY
>13|TRBV6-1|TRBD1|TRBJ1-2
AGSGTGGMHYGYT
>18|TRBV12-3/TRBV12-4|TRBD2|TRBJ2-7
ASSILGLAGGSTIEYEQY
>16|TRBV28|.|TRBJ1-6
ASSFVTRDVEYNSPLH
>12|TRBV6-6|TRBD1|TRBJ1-6
ASEPDRGNSPLH
>17|TRBV11-2|.|TRBJ2-5
ASSLESGSRGVVVEIQY
>14|TRBV4-2|TRBD2|TRBJ2-1
ASSPDLAGPYNEQF
>12|TRBV11-2|.|TRBJ2-3
GSGLAPFTDTQY
>13|TRBV11-2|.|TRBJ2-3
ARSFGLGRTDMQY
>12|TRBV11-2|.|TRBJ2-5
ASSPSRRGETQY
>13|TRBV11-2|.|TRBJ2-1
ASSLESAFNNEKF